This T cell receptor (beta chain) was captured by sequencing in a study of blood T cell repertoires in COVID-19. Looking at the study overall: Samples of COVID-19 (acute and convalescent) were obtained from the United States, Italy and Spain. From T cells, B-cell-depleted T cells, or PBMCs came the material, which was cDNA or gDNA.

The CDR3 length is 14 residues. Losses at the gene ends were 1 base for V and 4 bases for J; bases not matched to a gene: 1. Per germline, CDR1 MNHNY and CDR2 SVGAGI (reference sequence). While infection was still active, Seattle patients were enrolled and then followed longitudinally. In the original workflow: Researchers report that nucleated cell counts were estimated from reference gene primer amplification. Here immunoSEQ multiplex PCR was the method, and the copy in TCRdb shows in-frame clones only, minus some. V and J calls and clone size come straight from that table; D and trimming were deduced from the DNA. In the table there are about 48,000 clones, about nine tenths of which are singletons.

The receptor comes from a woman aged 80 or older with COVID-19, enrolled during active disease. The chain joins TRBV6-6 to TRBJ2-1; 7 nucleotides line up with TRBD2. The sample was peripheral blood. As DNA, the CDR3 is TGTGCCAGCAGTTACTTTAGCGGGTACAATGAGCAGTTCTTC. As protein: CASSYFSGYNEQFF.